One sample yielded the 27 T cell receptor beta chains listed below, sequenced in a study of blood T cell repertoires in COVID-19. Sequenced by immunoSEQ multiplex PCR; TCRdb stores in-frame clones only, minus some. The profile covers 300,000 to 400,000 clones, with 80% to 90% appearing a single time and approximately 3% taken by the ten largest. The sample consisted of peripheral blood. Receptors originate from a man aged 25-45 years with active or convalescent COVID-19.

The chain combines TRBV6-5 with TRBJ1-1; D is ambiguous. Germline V gene data show CDR1 as MNHEY and CDR2 as SVGAGI. The CDR3 consists of 13 residues. The V gene lost 8 bases and the J gene lost 1 base, with 11 bases spanning the gap. This chain's CDR3 is CASRNSRNTEAFF. The CDR3 region has the DNA TGTGCCAGCCGAAACTCAAGGAACACTGAAGCTTTCTTT.

This clone turned up a few times. This sequence joins TRBV7-8 and TRBJ1-6, with TRBD1 matching 10 bases. V was pared by 4 bases and J by 6 bases, with 9 bases of the junction left unmatched. This CDR3 has 17 amino acids. Germline V gene lookup returns CDR1 SGHVS and CDR2 FQNEAQ. CDR3 coding DNA: TGTGCCAGCAGCTCCGGACGGAGGACAGGGGGTAATTCACCCCTCCACTTT. This encodes CASSSGRRTGGNSPLHF.

The chain recombines TRBV28 with TRBJ2-7; TRBD1 agrees at 11 bases. CDR3 length equals 13 residues. In germline, CDR1 is MDHEN, CDR2 SYDVKM. Losses at the gene ends were 8 bases for V and 9 bases for J; bases not matched to a gene: 9. DNA for the CDR3: TGTGCCAGCCTTCCGGGACAGGGGGACTGGCAGTACTTC. Protein product: CASLPGQGDWQYF.

This clone was observed a few times. J is TRBJ2-7 and V is TRBV18, with 7 bases that match TRBD2. Per germline, CDR1 KGHSH and CDR2 LQKENI. The V segment lost 6 bases and the J segment 7 bases; nucleotides outside the gene matches: 3. This CDR3 is built from 11 residues. The CDR3 DNA sequence: TGTGCCAGCTCCGGGGGGAGGGAGCAGTACTTC. It translates to CASSGGREQYF.

The sample holds one count of this clone. The V call is TRBV14, the J call TRBJ2-5; the D gene is possibly TRBD2 (5 bases). This CDR3 region has 12 residues. The germline V gene encodes CDR1 SGHDN and CDR2 FVKESK. V was clipped by 0 bases and J by 9 bases, with 8 bases between them. Here the CDR3 DNA reads TGTGCCAGCAGCCAAGATCGAGGGTCCCAGTACTTC. Amino acids: CASSQDRGSQYF.

This chain connects TRBV3-1 (or the pseudogene TRBV3-2) to TRBJ2-5, with 7 bases matching TRBD1. Trimming removed 0 bases from V and 5 bases from J; junction bases left unmatched: 6. The germline V gene has CDR1 LGHDT and CDR2 YNNKEL (reference sequence). This CDR3 comprises 15 residues. CDR3 amino acids: CASSQDFRGKETQYF. The CDR3 DNA is TGTGCCAGCAGCCAAGATTTCAGGGGGAAGGAGACCCAGTACTTC.

The chain combines TRBV29-1 with TRBJ1-1; perhaps TRBD1 as D (6 bases). The CDR3 has 12 residues. CDR1 SQVTM and CDR2 ANQGSEA come from the germline V gene. Trimming stripped 6 bases from V and 9 bases from J, with 17 bases between. The DNA of the CDR3 is TGCAGCGTGCCAACAGGGTTAGACCAAGCTTTCTTT. Translated: CSVPTGLDQAFF.

This sequence joins TRBV5-1 and TRBJ2-3, with TRBD1 matching 7 bases. Germline loops: CDR1 SGHRS, CDR2 YFSETQ. This CDR3 spans 14 amino acids. V lost 4 bases and J lost 0; bases outside the gene matches: 2. Written as DNA, the CDR3 is TGCGCCAGCAGCCCCAGGGGGAGCACAGATACGCAGTATTTT. Translating gives CASSPRGSTDTQYF.

This chain uses TRBV4-3 with TRBJ2-2; D may be TRBD1 (6 bases). The CDR3 totals 15 residues. V dropped 0 bases and J dropped 7 bases, with 12 bases sitting between them. Germline values: CDR1 LGHNA, CDR2 YSLEER. CDR3: CASSQDSGAGGELFF. The CDR3 bases are TGCGCCAGCAGCCAAGATTCAGGGGCGGGCGGGGAGCTGTTTTTT.

V is TRBV5-4 and J is TRBJ2-7; 14 nucleotides agree with TRBD2. The CDR3 consists of 17 residues. V was clipped by 3 bases and J by 3 bases; unmatched bases: 8. Germline V gives CDR1 SGHNT, CDR2 YYREEE (reference sequence). The CDR3 sequence: CASSSGGTSGGLYEQYF. The CDR3 bases are TGTGCCAGCAGCTCCGGGGGGACTAGCGGGGGACTCTACGAGCAGTACTTC.

This chain uses TRBV9 with TRBJ2-3; maybe TRBD2 (5 bases). The V end was cut by 0 bases, the J end by 2 bases, with 19 bases between. Germline CDR1 is SGDLS and CDR2 is YYNGEE. The CDR3 has 18 amino acids. The DNA of the CDR3 is TGTGCCAGCAGCGTAGGAGGGCTCTCCCCGCTTCTCACAGATACGCAGTATTTT. Protein sequence: CASSVGGLSPLLTDTQYF. Supplemented by reference TRBV9 and TRBJ2-3, the full variable domain reads DSGVTQTPKHLITATGQRVTLRCSPRSGDLSVYWYQQSLDQGLQFLIQYYNGEERAKGNILERFSAQQFPDLHSELNLSSLELGDSALYFCASSVGGLSPLLTDTQYFGPGTRLTVL.

The rearrangement uses TRBV4-3 and TRBJ1-3; D might be TRBD1 (6 bases). The germline V gene encodes CDR1 LGHNA and CDR2 YSLEER. The CDR3 is made up of 15 amino acids. Trimming pared 4 bases from V and 4 bases from J, leaving 14 bases between. CDR3 in amino acids: CASSPPGGLGNTIYF. The CDR3 coding sequence is TGCGCCAGCAGCCCTCCGGGGGGCCTCGGAAACACCATATATTTT.

The chain recombines TRBV6-6 with TRBJ2-4; TRBD2 might be the D (5 bases). Germline V lookup: CDR1 MNHNY, CDR2 SVGAGI (reference sequence). This CDR3 contains 15 residues. The V end was cut by 6 bases, the J end by 3 bases, with 15 bases between. The CDR3: CASRSLEAVKNIQYF. As DNA, the CDR3 is TGTGCCAGCAGATCACTGGAGGCGGTCAAAAACATTCAGTACTTC.

The V call is TRBV12-2, the J call TRBJ2-1; the DNA was not used to check the table's D call, TRBD2. TRBV12-2 is given as a pseudogene. This CDR3 is 15 amino acids long. The CDR3 coding sequence is TGTGCAAGCCTGGGGGGAGCTATTTTTAACAATGAGCAGTTCTTC. Translated, it gives CASLGGAIFNNEQFF.

The V call is TRBV2, the J call TRBJ1-3; 9 nucleotides align to TRBD1. Germline CDR1 reads SNHLY; CDR2 reads FYNNEI. Trimming took 11 bases from V and 3 from J; bases not matched to a gene: 14. This CDR3 spans 16 amino acids. The CDR3 DNA reads as TGTGCCGGATCCGGGACAGGGACACCGGTTGGAAACACCATATATTTT. Translated, it gives CAGSGTGTPVGNTIYF.

This clone was seen more than once but under ten times. This sequence joins TRBV2 and TRBJ2-3; TRBD2 is a possible D gene (6 bases). Trimming took off 5 bases at V and 3 bases at J, with 12 bases between the two ends. Germline V gene data show CDR1 as SNHLY and CDR2 as FYNNEI. The CDR3 sequence is 14 residues long. The CDR3 coding sequence is TGTGCCAGCAGTAAGGGAGGAGGAACAGATACGCAGTATTTT. Translation gives CASSKGGGTDTQYF. Full variable domain (outside the CDR3, taken from reference TRBV2 and TRBJ2-3): EPEVTQTPSHQVTQMGQEVILRCVPISNHLYFYWYRQILGQKVEFLVSFYNNEISEKSEIFDDQFSVERPDGSNFTLKIRSTKLEDSAMYFCASSKGGGTDTQYFGPGTRLTVL.

The V and J genes are TRBV5-1 and TRBJ2-2; TRBD1 matches 7 bases. In germline, CDR1 is SGHRS, CDR2 YFSETQ. The V gene end was trimmed by 4 bases and the J gene end by 0 bases; junction bases not matched to a gene: 3. This CDR3 has 15 residues. CDR3 coding DNA: TGCGCCAGCAGCAGAGACAGGGCGAACACCGGGGAGCTGTTTTTT. Residues: CASSRDRANTGELFF.

The chain joins TRBV2 to TRBJ1-2; perhaps TRBD1 as D (5 bases). Looked up from germline, CDR1 is SNHLY and CDR2 is FYNNEI. V dropped 3 bases and J dropped 6 bases, with 14 bases sitting between them. The CDR3 length is 14 residues. DNA of the CDR3: TGTGCCAGCAGTGATCGGAACAGGCCAAATGGCTACACCTTC. Translating gives CASSDRNRPNGYTF.

V and J are TRBV4-1 and TRBJ1-6; D might be TRBD1 (5 bases). Germline V gives CDR1 MGHRA, CDR2 YSYEKL. The CDR3 is 16 residues long. V gave up 1 base and J gave up 9 bases, with 16 bases separating them. DNA for the CDR3: TGCGCCAGCAGCCAAGTAAAAGGGCAGGGCCGTTCACCCCTCCACTTT. This gives the protein CASSQVKGQGRSPLHF.

This chain connects TRBV27 to TRBJ1-6; TRBD1 matches 7 bases. V shed 6 bases, J shed 9 bases, and the junction held 11 bases outside the gene matches. The CDR3 extends over 15 amino acids. Germline values: CDR1 MNHEY, CDR2 SMNVEV (reference sequence). CDR3 nucleotides: TGTGCCAGCAGCCCTAGGGGACAGAACGCTTCACCCCTCCACTTT. Translating gives CASSPRGQNASPLHF.

The V and J genes are TRBV6-1 and TRBJ2-2, with 7 positions matching TRBD1. The junction had 1 base not matched to a gene; V was cut back by 3 bases and J by 3 bases. The CDR3 contains 14 residues. Germline V gene data show CDR1 as MNHNS and CDR2 as SASEGT. CDR3 in DNA: TGTGCCAGCAGTGAGAGGGGGCACACCGGGGAGCTGTTTTTT. Its translation: CASSERGHTGELFF.

J is TRBJ2-5 and V is TRBV5-1; D possibly corresponds to TRBD2 (5 bases). Germline V gene sequence: CDR1 SGHRS, CDR2 YFSETQ. V was trimmed by 5 bases and J by 3 bases, leaving 17 bases between them. The CDR3 covers 15 residues. The CDR3 region has the DNA TGCGCCAGCAGGCCCTCCTCGGGATTTAAAGAGACCCAGTACTTC. It is translated as CASRPSSGFKETQYF.

This clone has only one observation. The chain joins TRBV7-9 to TRBJ2-7; TRBD1 is a possible D gene (5 bases). This CDR3 is 12 amino acids long. The germline V and J ends were trimmed by 5 bases and 5 bases, with 10 bases remaining between them. The germline V gene encodes CDR1 SEHNR and CDR2 FQNEAQ (reference sequence). DNA for the CDR3: TGTGCCAGCAGCACTCAGGGCCACGAGCAGTACTTC. Protein: CASSTQGHEQYF.

This chain connects TRBV29-1 to TRBJ1-1; D is unresolved. There are 14 residues in the CDR3. The germline V gene encodes CDR1 SQVTM and CDR2 ANQGSEA. Deletions cut 5 bases from V and 1 base from J, with 14 bases between. The CDR3 sequence is CSVSRPSANTEAFF. In DNA form, the CDR3 reads TGCAGCGTTAGCAGGCCATCGGCGAACACTGAAGCTTTCTTT.

The chain combines TRBV7-2 with TRBJ2-7; 7 bases match TRBD2. Germline trimming cut 8 bases from V and 6 bases from J; bases unmatched to any gene: 13. From germline, CDR1 is SGHTA and CDR2 FQGNSA. The CDR3 has 14 residues. CDR3 nucleotide sequence: TGTGCCAGCTCAGGGAGGGTACTGCTGTCCGAGCAGTACTTC. This sequence encodes CASSGRVLLSEQYF.

The rearrangement links TRBV30 to TRBJ2-7, with 8 bases aligning to TRBD2. The CDR3 extends over 14 amino acids. V was pared by 5 bases and J by 2 bases, with 8 bases of the junction left unmatched. Germline CDR1 and CDR2: GTSNPN and SVGIG (reference sequence). In nucleotides, the CDR3 is TGTGCCTGGGGCAGCGGGAGAGGGGCCTACGAGCAGTACTTC. Residues: CAWGSGRGAYEQYF.

J is TRBJ2-3 and V is TRBV6-2 or TRBV6-3; D is possibly TRBD1 (5 bases). CDR1 and CDR2 from the germline V gene are MNHEY and SVGEGT. V lost 5 bases, J lost 0 bases, and 15 bases lay in between. The CDR3 sequence is 16 residues long. The CDR3 loop is CASSLPSGHSTDTQYF. CDR3 in DNA: TGTGCCAGCAGTCTTCCGTCCGGACATAGCACAGATACGCAGTATTTT.